This T cell receptor (beta chain) was profiled in a study of beta chain features in type 1 diabetes. Study observations and caveats: Sequencing the cDNA could make cells with high TCR expression show up more than they should. Reduced insertions and increased deletions marked VDJ junctions in type 1 diabetes patients. Comparison showed that naive, central memory and Treg TCRB repertoires appeared more similar among patients than among healthy donors.

This clone has only a few counts. Its specificity is unknown. V dropped 6 bases and J dropped 3 bases, with 12 bases sitting between them. This CDR3 region has 13 residues. The germline V gene encodes CDR1 LGHNA and CDR2 YSLEER. Expressed TCRB transcripts got sequenced, as all isolated RNA was reverse transcribed. Clones were read by immunoSEQ multiplex PCR, and TCRdb kept only the in-frame ones, dropping some. The repertoire holds some 300,000 clones, 7.5% to 9.5% seen once, with 1% in the top ten. The chain carries TRBV4-3 and TRBJ2-7; D not certain. Material for sequencing was central memory CD4+ T cells from blood. The TCR comes from a woman between 18 and 29 years old in good health. CDR3 residues: CASSLTLDYEQYF. The CDR3 DNA reads TGCGCCAGCAGTCTCACTCTTGACTACGAGCAGTACTTC.